The 23 T cell receptor beta chains listed next were all sequenced from one sample in a study of cytomegalovirus exposure and HLA in healthy donors. PCR used 60 Vbeta primers and 13 Jbeta primers. Only in-frame clones appear in the TCRdb table, and some are missing; sequencing was by immunoSEQ multiplex PCR. Among approximately 210,000 clones listed, approximately 82% were seen once. The sequencing sample was made of PBMCs. These receptor sequences come from a woman in her forties or fifties in good health and CMV-seropositive.

CDR3 in amino acids: CASSLVGVEAFF. CDR3 in DNA: TGTGCCAGCAGCTTAGTAGGGGTTGAAGCTTTCTTT. The V call is TRBV7-2, the J call TRBJ1-1, with D possibly being TRBD1 (5 bases). Trimming cost V 1 base and J 7 bases, with 7 bases left between them. Germline loops: CDR1 SGHTA, CDR2 FQGNSA. This CDR3 spans 12 amino acids.

This clone has just one count. In nucleotides, the CDR3 is TGTGCCTGGGTCCCGCCGACAGCCCCCTGGACTGAAGCTTTCTTT. Its protein is CAWVPPTAPWTEAFF. The chain is built from TRBV30 and TRBJ1-1; weak D call: TRBD1 (5 bases). CDR1 is GTSNPN, CDR2 SVGIG, per germline (reference sequence). This CDR3 is built from 15 residues. V dropped 5 bases and J dropped 5 bases, with 21 bases sitting between them.

A note on this clone: The junction does not match germline at one end; this may be a read error. Other nucleotide sequences from this sample produce the same CDR3. The rearrangement uses TRBV11-3 and TRBJ2-3; D may be TRBD1 (6 bases). The CDR3 is 15 residues long. Germline V CDR1 and CDR2: SGHNT, YENEEA. CDR3 residues: CASSSQGQSTDTQYF. DNA of the CDR3: TGTGCCAGCAGCTCACAGGGCCAATCCACAGATACGCAATATTTT.

The chain has TRBV5-1 and TRBJ1-2; maybe TRBD1 (5 bases). Germline assignment: CDR1 SGHRS and CDR2 YFSETQ. Trimming cost V 8 bases and J 5 bases, with 22 bases left between them. The CDR3 contains 15 residues. The CDR3 spells CASRRHGREGYGYTF. The CDR3 coding sequence is TGCGCCAGTAGAAGACACGGGAGGGAGGGGTATGGCTACACCTTC. Full variable domain (remainder filled in from reference TRBV5-1 and TRBJ1-2): KAGVTQTPRYLIKTRGQQVTLSCSPISGHRSVSWYQQTPGQGLQFLFEYFSETQRNKGNFPGRFSGRQFSNSRSEMNVSTLELGDSALYLCASRRHGREGYGYTFGSGTRLTVV.

About this clone itself: The germline gene is not matched at one end of the junction; a read error may be the cause. The chain is built from TRBV7-9 and TRBJ1-2; no reliable D call. This CDR3 comprises 13 residues. Germline V gene data show CDR1 as SEHNR and CDR2 as FQNEAQ (reference sequence). The CDR3 loop reads CSSSFAGNYGYTF. Here the CDR3 DNA reads TGTTCCAGCAGCTTTGCCGGTAACTATGGCTACACCTTC.

The gene calls are TRBV29-1 and TRBJ1-2, with TRBD1 matching over 8 bases. Germline V lookup: CDR1 SQVTM, CDR2 ANQGSEA. The CDR3 spans 16 residues. With 6 bases clipped from V and 4 bases from J, the junction kept 16 bases outside the gene matches. CDR3: CSVEPTGTGLSYGYTF. The CDR3 DNA sequence: TGCAGCGTCGAGCCTACCGGGACAGGACTATCCTATGGCTACACCTTC.

The chain couples TRBV5-1 to TRBJ2-5; 8 bases align to TRBD2. J gave up 5 bases and V 4 bases, and 22 bases lay outside the gene matches. This CDR3 is built from 19 residues. CDR1 is SGHRS, CDR2 YFSETQ, per germline. The CDR3 nucleotides read TGCGCCAGCAGCCGGCCGACAGCGGGGGCAAGGGTCGGTGGGGAGACCCAGTACTTC. Encoded protein: CASSRPTAGARVGGETQYF.

The J gene is TRBJ1-1, the V gene TRBV5-6; 8 nucleotides agree with TRBD1. CDR1 and CDR2 from the germline V gene are SGHDT and YYEEEE. With V trimmed by 0 bases and J by 7 bases, 2 bases remained unmatched. This CDR3 region has 13 residues. The CDR3 spells CASSLVGQGEAFF. The CDR3 DNA follows: TGTGCCAGCAGCTTGGTTGGACAGGGTGAAGCTTTCTTT.

The chain recombines TRBV6-5 with TRBJ2-7; 7 nucleotides match TRBD2. From germline, CDR1 is MNHEY and CDR2 SVGAGI. CDR3 length equals 16 residues. V shed 1 base, J shed 0 bases, and the junction held 6 bases outside the gene matches. The CDR3: CASSYFPPGGSYEQYF. CDR3 in DNA: TGTGCCAGCAGTTACTTCCCGCCGGGGGGCTCCTACGAGCAGTACTTC.

V gene TRBV18 combines with J gene TRBJ2-7, with D possibly matching TRBD1 (6 bases). CDR1 and CDR2 (germline): KGHSH, LQKENI. The germline V and J ends were trimmed by 1 base and 6 bases, with 19 bases remaining between them. CDR3 length: 16 residues. The CDR3 loop reads CASSPQKQRLGGEQYF. The DNA of the CDR3 is TGTGCCAGCTCACCACAGAAACAGAGGTTAGGGGGCGAGCAGTACTTC.

The chain couples TRBV9 to TRBJ2-5; TRBD2 might be the D (6 bases). The germline V gene has CDR1 SGDLS and CDR2 YYNGEE. The length of the CDR3 is 14 residues. V gave up 0 bases and J gave up 7 bases, with 13 bases separating them. The CDR3 nucleotides are TGTGCCAGCAGCGTAGCTACTGCCGGGGGGACCCAGTACTTC. Translated: CASSVATAGGTQYF.

The V call is TRBV28, the J call TRBJ2-2, with D possibly TRBD2 on 5 matching bases. V lost 3 bases to trimming and J lost 5 bases, with 7 bases between them. The CDR3 runs to 13 residues. The germline CDR1 and CDR2 sequences are MDHEN and SYDVKM. The CDR3 sequence: CASSLSGTGELFF. CDR3 coding DNA: TGTGCCAGCAGTTTGTCGGGAACCGGGGAGCTGTTTTTT.

This chain uses TRBV6-1 with TRBJ1-4, with TRBD1 as a possible D gene (5 bases). The germline V gene has CDR1 MNHNS and CDR2 SASEGT. CDR3 length: 13 residues. The V gene lost 10 bases and the J gene lost 0 bases, with 9 bases spanning the gap. CDR3 nucleotides: TGTGCCACCGGACATCCAACTAATGAAAAACTGTTTTTT. Translated: CATGHPTNEKLFF.

A few counts support this clone. This rearrangement joins TRBV5-6 to TRBJ1-1, with D possibly TRBD1 on 6 matching bases. This CDR3 has 14 amino acids. Germline assignment: CDR1 SGHDT and CDR2 YYEEEE. The V end was cut by 2 bases, the J end by 7 bases, with 15 bases between. CDR3 bases: TGTGCCAGCAGCTTAGGCTATCGGGACAATGAAGCTTTCTTT. It encodes CASSLGYRDNEAFF.

The CDR3 sequence is CASSLFQGSNEQFF. As DNA, the CDR3 is TGTGCCAGCAGTTTATTCCAGGGTTCAAATGAGCAGTTCTTC. The V gene is TRBV28, the J gene TRBJ2-1; D perhaps matches TRBD1 (5 bases). Between the trimmed V and J ends, which lost 1 base and 7 bases, there was a span of 11 bases. Per the germline V gene, CDR1 is MDHEN and CDR2 is SYDVKM. The CDR3 is made up of 14 amino acids.

The chain links TRBV6-5 to TRBJ1-2; possible D gene TRBD1, 6 bases. This CDR3 has 15 residues. Germline CDR1 reads MNHEY; CDR2 reads SVGAGI. The V and J ends lost 2 bases and 4 bases respectively, with 14 bases between them. In DNA form, the CDR3 reads TGTGCCAGCAGTTACCGGACAGCTGGGGGCTATGGCTACACCTTC. It translates to CASSYRTAGGYGYTF.

The gene calls are TRBV4-1 and TRBJ1-4, with 10 bases fitting TRBD1. The CDR3 is 15 amino acids. Germline lookup yields CDR1 MGHRA and CDR2 YSYEKL. The ends lost 3 bases at V and 9 bases at J; junction bases unmatched: 7. In nucleotides, the CDR3 is TGCGCCAGCAGCCACATCGGGACAGGGGTTAAAAAACTGTTTTTT. Translation: CASSHIGTGVKKLFF.

The chain uses TRBV9 and TRBJ2-3; possibly TRBD2 for D (5 bases). The germline V and J ends were trimmed by 2 bases and 3 bases, with 10 bases remaining between them. The CDR3 length is 14 residues. Germline V gene lookup returns CDR1 SGDLS and CDR2 YYNGEE. DNA of the CDR3: TGTGCCAGCAGCGTCGAGGGTCGGACAGATACGCAGTATTTT. Its protein is CASSVEGRTDTQYF.

This chain uses TRBV7-2 with TRBJ1-5; D might be TRBD1 (5 bases). CDR1 is SGHTA and CDR2 is FQGNSA in the germline V gene. V was clipped by 2 bases and J by 7 bases, with 15 bases between them. There are 15 residues in the CDR3. CDR3 sequence (DNA): TGTGCCAGCAGCTTACGGCAGGGCTGGGGCCAGCCCCAGCATTTT. The encoded protein is CASSLRQGWGQPQHF.

The chain joins TRBV2 to TRBJ2-5; a possible D gene is TRBD1 (5 bases). This CDR3 has 15 residues. Germline lookup yields CDR1 SNHLY and CDR2 FYNNEI. V shed 1 base and J shed 2 bases, with 11 bases lying between them. CDR3 protein: CASSEVQGIQETQYF. The CDR3 bases are TGTGCCAGCAGTGAAGTTCAGGGAATACAAGAGACCCAGTACTTC.

CDR3 protein: CASSLGPTAYEQYF. DNA for the CDR3: TGTGCCAGCAGCTTAGGCCCCACGGCCTACGAGCAGTACTTC. This rearrangement joins TRBV7-2 to TRBJ2-7, with D unclear. V dropped 1 base and J dropped 2 bases, with 9 bases sitting between them. This CDR3 is built from 14 residues. The V gene's germline CDR1 is SGHTA and CDR2 FQGNSA.

This chain links TRBV15 with TRBJ1-1; 8 nucleotides align to TRBD1. Germline V gene sequence: CDR1 LNHNV, CDR2 YYDKDF (reference sequence). The J segment lost 4 bases and the V segment lost 3 bases, leaving 4 bases of the junction unmatched. The CDR3 runs 14 residues. The CDR3 region is CATSRETGGTEAFF. The CDR3, as DNA: TGTGCCACCAGCAGGGAAACAGGGGGCACTGAAGCTTTCTTT.

This chain uses TRBV4-1 with TRBJ1-2; D gene uncertain. V shed 1 base and J shed 6 bases, with 12 bases lying between them. Germline V gene lookup returns CDR1 MGHRA and CDR2 YSYEKL. The CDR3 runs to 14 residues. In DNA, the CDR3 is TGCGCCAGCAGCCAAGTAGAAGGAGTTGATGGCTACACCTTC. The encoded protein is CASSQVEGVDGYTF.